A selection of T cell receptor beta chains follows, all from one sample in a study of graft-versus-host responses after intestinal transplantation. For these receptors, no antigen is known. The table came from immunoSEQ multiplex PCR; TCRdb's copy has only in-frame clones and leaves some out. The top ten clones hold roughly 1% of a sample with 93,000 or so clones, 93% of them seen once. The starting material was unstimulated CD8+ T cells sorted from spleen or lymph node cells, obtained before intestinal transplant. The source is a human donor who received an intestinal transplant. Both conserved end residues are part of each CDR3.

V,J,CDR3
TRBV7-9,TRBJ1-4,CASSLMGDEKLFF
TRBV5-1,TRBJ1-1,CASSFSGNTEAFF
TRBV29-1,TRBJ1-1,CSVRVRVTEAFF
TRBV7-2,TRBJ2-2,CASSLEGLWAGELFF
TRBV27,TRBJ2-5,CASSPTGVASQYF
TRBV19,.,CASSIGTGSLDEQYF
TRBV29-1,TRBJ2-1,CSVGGAQYNEQFF
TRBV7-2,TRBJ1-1,CASSRVTDSNTEAFF
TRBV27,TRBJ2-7,CASSLGTHYEQYF
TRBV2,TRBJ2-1,CASSVAANNEQFF
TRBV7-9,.,CASSPDRSSYEQYF
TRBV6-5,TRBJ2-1,CASKNGGAYNEQFF
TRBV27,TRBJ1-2,CASSVIRGSTDGYTF
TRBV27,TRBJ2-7,CATSRGPYEQYF
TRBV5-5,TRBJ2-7,CASRPQAGGYYEQYF